The T cell receptor (beta chain) described here comes from a study of early T cells in non-severe SARS-CoV-2 infection. Background on the study: Chains were not paired, and sequencing was done on bulk RNA from unsorted whole blood.

Unique molecular identifiers were added to individual cDNA molecules. MiXCR, applied by TCRdb to the 5' RACE reads, yields one record per CDR3 protein. Of some 82,000 distinct CDR3 sequences in the sample, over 5% were seen once. This clonotype was seen ten or more times. Its antigen is undetermined. Study findings and constraints: VDJdb-based annotation leaned toward anti-spike CD8 responses and missed private and CD4 specificities.

Sample: whole blood. The source of this sequence is an adult who was a healthcare worker with PCR-confirmed SARS-CoV-2 infection or an uninfected control (not recorded which).

The CDR3: CASRLTGVGEKLFF. CDR3 sequence (DNA): TGTGCCAGCAGGCTAACGGGGGTAGGAGAAAAACTGTTTTTT. The chain combines TRBV28 with TRBJ1-4; a weak D match, TRBD1 (5 bases). CDR1 is MDHEN and CDR2 is SYDVKM in the germline V gene. Trimming shortened V by 6 bases and J by 8 bases, and 16 bases separated the two germline ends. This CDR3 region has 14 residues.